This T cell receptor beta chain came from a study of blood T cells in healthy people across ages. With a J-beta primer mix and a sample-barcoded 5' primer, a second PCR ran about 7 to 11 cycles. TCRdb re-analysed the 5' RACE reads in MiXCR, keeping a single row per CDR3 protein. This table has about 1.6 million distinct CDR3 sequences, about 32% appearing once. Deletions cut 0 bases from V and 4 bases from J, with 6 bases between. The length of the CDR3 is 14 residues. Germline V gene sequence: CDR1 MGHRA, CDR2 YSYEKL. This clonotype was detected only a few times. This TCR was recovered from a woman aged 30 to 39 in good health. The chain uses TRBV4-1 and TRBJ2-2, with unresolved D. Sample: blood. The CDR3 nucleotides read TGCGCCAGCAGCCAAGATGGAGTCACCGGGGAGCTGTTTTTT. As protein: CASSQDGVTGELFF.